A selection of T cell receptor beta chains follows, all from one sample in a study of T-cell memory formation after mild COVID-19. TCRdb analysed the 5' RACE reads with MiXCR anew, one entry per CDR3 protein. In the table there are roughly 110,000 distinct CDR3 sequences, 9.5% to 15% of which are singletons. Sequenced material: PBMCs or a T cell subset sorted from them (not recorded which). All receptors come from an adult woman who had mild COVID-19 (a few samples of this study predate the infection). Cell type and time point are not known. Both conserved end residues are part of each CDR3. D genes are given only for firm matches. The size of a clone is reported for some rows only, either as once, few or many, or as a class for expanded clones.

TRBV7-9	NA	TRBJ2-7	many	TGTGCCAGCAGCTCCATTTCCGACGCCTACGAGCAGTACTTC	CASSSISDAYEQYF
TRBV7-6	TRBD1	TRBJ1-1	few	TGTGCCAGCAGCTTAGACAGGGGGGACACTGAAGCTTTCTTT	CASSLDRGDTEAFF
TRBV4-1	TRBD2	TRBJ2-3	few	TGCGCCAGCAGCCCAGGGACTAGCGGGGTCACAGATACGCAGTATTTT	CASSPGTSGVTDTQYF
TRBV20-1	NA	TRBJ2-3	few	TGCAGTGCTAGGATCGTACTAGCTTACACAGATACGCAGTATTTT	CSARIVLAYTDTQYF
TRBV14	NA	TRBJ2-3	NA	TGTGCCAGCAGCCAAGAAGGGGATGTTATGCTTAGTGGAGATACGCAGTATTTT	CASSQEGDVMLSGDTQYF
TRBV29-1	TRBD2	TRBJ2-6	NA	TGCAGCGTTCTAGCGGGAGTTGATAGAACTGGGGCCAACGTCCTGACTTTC	CSVLAGVDRTGANVLTF
TRBV11-2	NA	TRBJ2-7	NA	TGTGCCAGCAGTCACATCGCCATGACCTACGAGCAGTACTTC	CASSHIAMTYEQYF
TRBV7-8	NA	TRBJ2-7	many	TGTGCCAGCAGCCTGGAGGAGGACGAGCAGTACTTC	CASSLEEDEQYF
TRBV7-9	NA	TRBJ2-2	NA	TGTGCCAGCAGCACTAATGACCCGGGACGGACCACCCCAGCACAGACCGGGGAGCTGTTTTTT	CASSTNDPGRTTPAQTGELFF
TRBV4-1	NA	TRBJ1-1	NA	TGCGCCAGCAGCCCAGACTGGGGCAGGAACACTGAAGCTTTCTTT	CASSPDWGRNTEAFF
TRBV7-8	NA	TRBJ1-4	few	TGTGCCAGCAGCTCAAAACCCGGGACAACTAATGAAAAACTGTTTTTT	CASSSKPGTTNEKLFF
TRBV27	NA	TRBJ2-6	few	TGTGCCAGCAGTTTAGCAGGGTTCGCTGGGGCCAACGTCCTGACTTTC	CASSLAGFAGANVLTF
TRBV6-5	NA	TRBJ2-3	many	TGTGCCAGCAGTCCCGATACCGGTTCGATCACAGATACGCAGTATTTT	CASSPDTGSITDTQYF
TRBV7-9	NA	TRBJ1-4	NA	TGTGCCAGCAGCTTCCCCGACAAGTTGGATCGAAAACTGTTTTTT	CASSFPDKLDRKLFF
TRBV5-1	TRBD1	TRBJ1-1	once	TGCGCCAGCAGCTCGGACAGGGGTGCTGAAGCTTTCTTT	CASSSDRGAEAFF
TRBV29-1	NA	TRBJ2-2	few	TGCAGCGTTCTAGCGAGTTCCACCGGGGAGCTGTTTTTT	CSVLASSTGELFF
TRBV15	NA	TRBJ1-5	few	TGTGCCACCAGCAGAGGTTCGCATTATAGCAATCAGCCCCAGCATTTT	CATSRGSHYSNQPQHF
TRBV12-5	TRBD2	TRBJ2-7	few	TGTGCTAGCGCACCCGGGACTAGCGGCTACGAGCAGTACTTC	CASAPGTSGYEQYF
TRBV6-5	TRBD1	TRBJ1-2	NA	TGTGCCAGCAGGGCGACAGGGGGCGCAGACTATGGCTACACCTTC	CASRATGGADYGYTF
TRBV7-9	NA	TRBJ2-1	NA	TGTGCCAGCAGCTCCATTAGCCTGGTCGGGGGCATAGGTCAGTACAATGAGCAGTTCTTC	CASSSISLVGGIGQYNEQFF
TRBV19	NA	TRBJ1-1	few	TGTGCCAGTACCAAGGGAGGGGAGTACACTGAAGCTTTCTTT	CASTKGGEYTEAFF
TRBV12-3/TRBV12-4	NA	TRBJ2-5	NA	TGTGCCAGCAGTTTTTCGGCAGACCAAGAGACCCAGTACTTC	CASSFSADQETQYF
TRBV24-1	TRBD1	TRBJ1-5	few	TGTGCCACCAGTGACTCTACAGGGGTCAATCAGCCCCAGCATTTT	CATSDSTGVNQPQHF
TRBV20-1	NA	TRBJ1-1	NA	TGCAGTGCTAGAGATATTCAGGGTCCTGAAGCTTTCTTT	CSARDIQGPEAFF
TRBV12-3/TRBV12-4	NA	TRBJ2-7	few	TGTGCCAGCGCCGTCGGCTCCGGGAGCGAGCAGTACTTC	CASAVGSGSEQYF
TRBV29-1	TRBD2	TRBJ2-1	NA	TGCAGCGTTAGAGCGGGGGTCAATGAGCAGTTCTTC	CSVRAGVNEQFF
TRBV29-1	NA	TRBJ2-2	NA	TGCAGCGTTTTCGACCGGAACTCTCGTTCCGGGGAGCTGTTTTTT	CSVFDRNSRSGELFF
TRBV7-8	TRBD2	TRBJ2-3	NA	TGTGCCAGCAGCTTAGGCGGGGGTGGAGATACGCAGTATTTT	CASSLGGGGDTQYF
TRBV4-2	NA	TRBJ2-1	few	TGTGCCAGCAGCACGGCAGGGGGGGGCAATGAGCAGTTCTTC	CASSTAGGGNEQFF
TRBV5-6	NA	TRBJ2-1	NA	TGTGCCAGCAGCCTGGGACCGCGGGAGCAGTTCTTC	CASSLGPREQFF
TRBV7-9	NA	TRBJ2-7	many	TGTGCCAGCAGCCCTCCTGACTACTCCTACGAGCAGTACTTC	CASSPPDYSYEQYF
TRBV27	NA	TRBJ2-1	NA	TGTGCCAGCAGTTTATCACAGGTTAATGAGCAGTTCTTC	CASSLSQVNEQFF
TRBV3-1	TRBD1	TRBJ1-2	NA	TGTGCCAGCAAAGACAGGGATCGCAACTATGGCTACACCTTC	CASKDRDRNYGYTF
TRBV6-2/TRBV6-3	NA	TRBJ2-7	few	TGTGCCAGCAGCTCTCGACCGGGACCAGACGAACAGTACTTC	CASSSRPGPDEQYF
TRBV12-3/TRBV12-4	TRBD2	TRBJ2-2	few	TGTGCCAGCAGTTACAGCGGGGGGGGACCTAACACCGGGGAGCTGTTTTTT	CASSYSGGGPNTGELFF
TRBV11-2	TRBD2	TRBJ2-3	few	TGTGCCAGCAGCTCCGATTGGACTAGCGGGGATATAGATACGCAGTATTTT	CASSSDWTSGDIDTQYF
TRBV4-1	NA	TRBJ2-5	NA	TGCGCCAGCAGCCTAGGGCGCGTAGAGACCCAGTACTTC	CASSLGRVETQYF
TRBV15	TRBD1	TRBJ2-7	few	TGTGCCACCAGCAGAGATAGGGGGACAGGGGTCTACGAGCAGTACTTC	CATSRDRGTGVYEQYF
TRBV7-9	TRBD1	TRBJ1-2	few	TGTGCCAGCAGCTTCTCCGGGGGACAGAACTATGGCTACACCTTC	CASSFSGGQNYGYTF